The subject of this entry is one T cell receptor (beta chain). This entry belongs to a study of blood T cell repertoires in COVID-19. The wider study: The samples span acute and convalescent COVID-19 from the United States, Italy and Spain.

Germline values: CDR1 SNHLY, CDR2 FYNNEI. With 1 base removed from V and 12 bases from J, the gap between germline ends came to 19 bases. The CDR3 length is 15 residues. As processed by the authors: The assay estimated nucleated cells by amplifying reference gene primers. Assay used: immunoSEQ multiplex PCR; TCRdb lists only in-frame clones, some missing. D and trimming were read from the DNA, whereas the V and J calls and clone size are those reported in that table. The table has about 56,000 clones, approximately 91% seen once. The chain joins TRBV2 to TRBJ2-1, with a possible D match to TRBD2 (6 bases). The sample was peripheral blood. The TCR originated in a man aged 50 to 59 with active COVID-19. The CDR3 spells CASSEELAGDLGQFF. CDR3 coding DNA: TGTGCCAGCAGTGAAGAACTAGCTGGCGACCTCGGGCAGTTCTTC.